This paragraph covers one T cell receptor beta chain sequence. In the source study's methods: Reference gene primers were amplified, and this amplification served to estimate nucleated cell counts. Using immunoSEQ multiplex PCR, the repertoire was profiled, and TCRdb retains in-frame clones only, with some absent. That table is the source of V, J and clone size, and D and trimming were worked out from the DNA. The table has about 220,000 clones, about four fifths seen once. Those enrolled, adults aged roughly 18 to 89 years, came from about two dozen US areas. Cohort placement rested on clinical history that participants reported themselves. The data were taken from a study of blood T cell repertoires in COVID-19. Study overall: PBMCs, B-cell-depleted T cells, or T cells were the source of the cDNA or gDNA that made up the material.

Germline-derived CDR1 and CDR2 are SGHTA and FQGTGA. The length of the CDR3 is 14 residues. Trimming left V 5 bases short and J 5 bases short, with 15 bases between. The chain has TRBV7-3 and TRBJ1-1; D ambiguous. Specimen: PBMCs or T cells enriched from blood (not recorded which). This TCR derives from a woman in her forties with acute COVID-19. The CDR3 is CASSPNPGITEAFF. The DNA of the CDR3 is TGTGCCAGCAGCCCAAACCCGGGGATTACTGAAGCTTTCTTT. The full variable domain, completed using reference TRBV7-3 and TRBJ1-1, is GAGVSQTPSNKVTEKGKYVELRCDPISGHTALYWYRQSLGQGPEFLIYFQGTGAADDSGLPNDRFFAVRPEGSVSTLKIQRTERGDSAVYLCASSPNPGITEAFFGQGTRLTVV.